This T cell receptor beta chain derives from a study of tumor and adjacent non-tumor tissue in lung cancer. Across the whole study: Patients were aged roughly 30 to 76, nine to eleven men and about 5 women, stage I to III. Samples averaged around 4 million productive TCRbeta reads each. General study results and limits: Higher tumor TCR diversity was associated with shorter survival.

The template was RNA from unsorted bulk tissue. Distant lung tissue was collected more than 3 cm away from the tumor edge. This clonotype has only one observation. Its antigen is undetermined. An end of the junction does not agree with germline; a read error may underlie this. TCRbeta libraries were built with three rounds of nested PCR, modified from ARM-PCR. TCRdb re-derived calls from the multiplex PCR reads in MiXCR, one entry per CDR3 protein. The table includes roughly 82,000 distinct CDR3 sequences, around three quarters detected once. Germline CDR1 and CDR2: MNHEY and SVGAGI. The CDR3 runs to 13 residues.

The chain has TRBV6-5 and TRBJ1-4; perhaps TRBD1 as D (6 bases). Specimen: distant non-tumor lung tissue. The sequence was obtained from a woman aged 45-65 years with non-small cell lung cancer. CDR3 DNA: TGTTCCAGCAGTTACTGGTCAGGGGAAAAACTGTTTTTC. Encoded protein: CSSSYWSGEKLFF.